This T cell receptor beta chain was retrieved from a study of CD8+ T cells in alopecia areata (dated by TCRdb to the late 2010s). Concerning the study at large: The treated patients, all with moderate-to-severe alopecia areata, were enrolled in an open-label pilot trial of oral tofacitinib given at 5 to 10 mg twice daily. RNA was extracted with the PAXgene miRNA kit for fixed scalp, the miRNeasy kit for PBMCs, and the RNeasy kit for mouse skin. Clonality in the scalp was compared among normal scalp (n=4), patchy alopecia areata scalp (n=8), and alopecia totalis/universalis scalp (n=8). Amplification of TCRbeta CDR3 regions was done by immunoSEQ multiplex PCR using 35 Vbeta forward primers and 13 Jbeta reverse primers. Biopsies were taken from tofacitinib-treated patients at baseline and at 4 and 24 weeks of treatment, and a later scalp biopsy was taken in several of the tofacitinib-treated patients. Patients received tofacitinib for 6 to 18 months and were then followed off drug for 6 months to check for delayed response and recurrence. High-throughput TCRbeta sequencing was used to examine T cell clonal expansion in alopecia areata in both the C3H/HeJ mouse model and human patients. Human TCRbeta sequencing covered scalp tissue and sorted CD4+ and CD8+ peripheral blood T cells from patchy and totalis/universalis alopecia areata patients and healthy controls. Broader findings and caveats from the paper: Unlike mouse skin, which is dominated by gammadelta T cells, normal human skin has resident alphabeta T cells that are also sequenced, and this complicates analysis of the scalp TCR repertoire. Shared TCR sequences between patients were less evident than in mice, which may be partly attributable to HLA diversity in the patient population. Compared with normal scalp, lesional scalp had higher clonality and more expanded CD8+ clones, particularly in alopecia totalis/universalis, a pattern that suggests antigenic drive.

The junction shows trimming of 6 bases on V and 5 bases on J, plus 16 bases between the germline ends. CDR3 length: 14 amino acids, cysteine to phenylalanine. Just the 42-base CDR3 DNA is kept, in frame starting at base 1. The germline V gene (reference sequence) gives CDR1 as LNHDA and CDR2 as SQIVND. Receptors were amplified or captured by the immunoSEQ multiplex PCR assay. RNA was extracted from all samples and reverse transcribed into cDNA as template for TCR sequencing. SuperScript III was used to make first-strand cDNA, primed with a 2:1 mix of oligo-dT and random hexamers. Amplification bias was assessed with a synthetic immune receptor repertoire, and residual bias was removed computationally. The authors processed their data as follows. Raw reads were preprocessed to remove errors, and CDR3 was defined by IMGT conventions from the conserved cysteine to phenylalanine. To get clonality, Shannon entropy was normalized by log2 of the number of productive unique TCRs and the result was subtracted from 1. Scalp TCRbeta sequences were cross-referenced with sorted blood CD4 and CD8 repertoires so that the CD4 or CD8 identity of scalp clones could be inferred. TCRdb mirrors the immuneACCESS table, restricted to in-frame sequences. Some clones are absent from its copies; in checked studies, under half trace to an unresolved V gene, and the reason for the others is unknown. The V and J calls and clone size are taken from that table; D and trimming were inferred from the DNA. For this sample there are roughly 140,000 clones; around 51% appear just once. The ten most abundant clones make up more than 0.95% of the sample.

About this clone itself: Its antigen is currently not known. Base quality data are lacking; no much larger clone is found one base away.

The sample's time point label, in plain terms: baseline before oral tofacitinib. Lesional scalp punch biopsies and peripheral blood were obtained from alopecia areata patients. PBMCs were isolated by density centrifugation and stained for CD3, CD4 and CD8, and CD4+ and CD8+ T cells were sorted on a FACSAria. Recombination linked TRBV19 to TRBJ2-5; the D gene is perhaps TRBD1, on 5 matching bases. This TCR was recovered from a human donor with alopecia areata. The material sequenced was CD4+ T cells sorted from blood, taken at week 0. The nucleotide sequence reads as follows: TGTGCCAGTAGCTGGGGCCTAGTTCGGGAGACCCAGTACTTC. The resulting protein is CASSWGLVRETQYF.